This TCR beta chain was found in a study of radiation and T cells in renal cell carcinoma. Study-wide results and caveats: From baseline, blood top tumor clonotypes peaked at 2 weeks post-radiation. No pretreatment tumor biopsies were available for baseline clonotypes.

To note about this clone: The target antigen is unknown.

Sample time point: blood 4 weeks post-SBRT, at nephrectomy. Treatment here: 15 Gy SBRT to primary tumor, nephrectomy 4 weeks later. The tumor was a clear cell renal cell carcinoma. Measured with immunoSEQ multiplex PCR; TCRdb has only the in-frame clones, and not every one. The repertoire holds about 150,000 clones, with about 88% as singletons. Specimen: blood, collected from a patient whose treatment included radiotherapy and nephrectomy. This clonotype originated in a woman between 50 and 59 years old with renal cell carcinoma.

For the CDR3, the DNA is TGCGCCAGCAGCTTGGTGCCAGGGAACACTGAAGCTTTCTTT. It encodes CASSLVPGNTEAFF. V usage is TRBV5-1 and J usage is TRBJ1-1, with D unclear. V gave up 0 bases and J gave up 1 base, with 7 bases separating them. The CDR3 has 14 residues. Germline assignment: CDR1 SGHRS and CDR2 YFSETQ.